One sample yielded the 30 T cell receptor beta chains listed below, sequenced in a study of T cells in Graves' hyperthyroidism and ophthalmopathy. Amplification of TCR beta CDR3 regions was performed using RNA transcripts as template. HTBI primers were employed in a first-round RT-PCR of the TCR CDR3. TCRdb re-derived calls from the multiplex PCR reads in MiXCR, one entry per CDR3 protein. The sample has around 210,000 distinct CDR3 sequences, about a sixth seen once. Sequencing was done on a sample of blood. The receptors originated from a woman in her fifties or sixties with Graves' hyperthyroidism.

This clonotype was counted at least ten times. This sequence joins TRBV7-2 and TRBJ1-1; D call uncertain. V was clipped by 2 bases and J by 4 bases, with 8 bases between them. Germline lookup yields CDR1 SGHTA and CDR2 FQGNSA. The CDR3 extends over 13 amino acids. The CDR3 DNA follows: TGTGCCAGCAGCTTAAGCGCGGGCACTGAAGCTTTCTTT. Translated: CASSLSAGTEAFF.

This chain uses TRBV19 with TRBJ2-5, with a weak D call TRBD1 (6 bases). Germline assignment: CDR1 LNHDA and CDR2 SQIVND (reference sequence). Between the trimmed V and J ends, which lost 6 bases and 1 base, there was a span of 21 bases. The CDR3 consists of 17 residues. CDR3 amino acids: CASSFDRQLTLQETQYF. The CDR3, as DNA: TGTGCCAGTAGCTTTGACAGGCAGCTAACACTCCAAGAGACCCAGTACTTC.

Ten or more counts support this clonotype. This chain connects TRBV20-1 to TRBJ1-4; D is unresolved. The CDR3 spans 14 residues. Germline loops: CDR1 DFQATT, CDR2 SNEGSKA (reference sequence). With 5 bases removed from V and 7 bases from J, the gap between germline ends came to 17 bases. The CDR3 protein is CSAHNVGRAEKLFF. The CDR3, as DNA: TGCAGTGCTCATAACGTGGGGAGGGCTGAAAAACTGTTTTTT.

The V call is TRBV2, the J call TRBJ2-1; 9 nucleotides line up with TRBD2. Germline V CDR1 and CDR2: SNHLY, FYNNEI. V gave up 7 bases and J gave up 4 bases; unmatched junction bases: 5. The CDR3 runs 14 residues. This CDR3 reads CASKRLAEYNEQFF. CDR3 bases: TGTGCCAGCAAGCGACTAGCGGAATACAATGAGCAGTTCTTC. Full variable domain (remainder filled in from reference TRBV2 and TRBJ2-1): EPEVTQTPSHQVTQMGQEVILRCVPISNHLYFYWYRQILGQKVEFLVSFYNNEISEKSEIFDDQFSVERPDGSNFTLKIRSTKLEDSAMYFCASKRLAEYNEQFFGPGTRLTVL.

The chain links TRBV30 to TRBJ2-1; 13 bases are shared with TRBD2. This CDR3 contains 15 residues. The J segment lost 7 bases and the V segment lost 3 bases, leaving 6 bases of the junction unmatched. Germline assignment: CDR1 GTSNPN and CDR2 SVGIG (reference sequence). DNA of the CDR3: TGTGCCTGGAGAGCGACTAGCGGGAGGATGAATGAGCAGTTCTTC. Its translation is CAWRATSGRMNEQFF.

This clonotype showed up just a few times. This chain connects TRBV5-8 to TRBJ2-5; tentative D call: TRBD1 (5 bases). CDR3 size: 15 residues. Trimming stripped 5 bases from V and 3 bases from J, with 17 bases between. Per germline, CDR1 SGHTS and CDR2 YDEGEE. Here the CDR3 DNA reads TGTGCCAGCAGGCCTGACCCTGGGGCTGAAGAGACCCAGTACTTC. Its translation: CASRPDPGAEETQYF.

In its sample, this clonotype was seen many times. The chain couples TRBV27 to TRBJ2-7; 8 nucleotides agree with TRBD2. Trimming at V came to 6 bases and at J to 6 bases, leaving 7 bases not matched to a gene. CDR1 is MNHEY, CDR2 SMNVEV, per germline (reference sequence). The CDR3 contains 13 residues. CDR3 amino acids: CASRRGGQSEQYF. The DNA of the CDR3 is TGTGCCAGCAGACGGGGGGGGCAAAGCGAGCAGTACTTC.

For the CDR3, the DNA is TGTGCCAGTACCCTAGAGTCTAACTATGGCTACACCTTC. Translating gives CASTLESNYGYTF. V usage is TRBV19 and J usage is TRBJ1-2; unclear D gene. Trimming removed 7 bases from V and 0 bases from J, with 9 bases in between. Germline values: CDR1 LNHDA, CDR2 SQIVND (reference sequence). The CDR3 extends over 13 amino acids.

The sample holds many counts of this clonotype. The genes are TRBV7-8 and TRBJ1-1, with 7 bases fitting TRBD1. J lost 4 bases, V lost 4 bases, and 3 bases had no gene match. The CDR3 runs to 13 residues. Germline values: CDR1 SGHVS, CDR2 FQNEAQ. This CDR3 reads CASSSGGFTEAFF. The DNA for the CDR3 is TGTGCCAGCAGCTCAGGGGGGTTCACTGAAGCTTTCTTT. Based on the CDR3 plus reference TRBV7-8 and TRBJ1-1, the full variable domain is GAGVSQSPRYKVAKRGQDVALRCDPISGHVSLFWYQQALGQGPEFLTYFQNEAQLDKSGLPSDRFFAERPEGSVSTLKIQRTQQEDSAVYLCASSSGGFTEAFFGQGTRLTVV.

V is TRBV6-1 and J is TRBJ1-2; 7 nucleotides match TRBD1. The CDR3 length is 13 residues. The V segment lost 6 bases and the J segment 8 bases; nucleotides outside the gene matches: 9. Germline V lookup: CDR1 MNHNS, CDR2 SASEGT. Here the CDR3 DNA reads TGTGCCAGCAGAACAGGGGATTTGGGGGGCTACACCTTC. Its protein product is CASRTGDLGGYTF.

V usage is TRBV20-1 and J usage is TRBJ2-3; tentatively, D is TRBD2 (5 bases). The CDR3 runs to 14 residues. CDR1 and CDR2 from the germline V gene are DFQATT and SNEGSKA (reference sequence). The germline V and J ends were trimmed by 7 bases and 8 bases, with 22 bases remaining between them. CDR3: CSVRAVRLEGTQYF. As DNA, the CDR3 is TGCAGTGTGCGGGCAGTTCGTTTAGAGGGTACGCAGTATTTT.

This clonotype was seen only once. This sequence joins TRBV12-3 or TRBV12-4 and TRBJ2-7; D is possibly TRBD2 (6 bases). The CDR3 is 14 amino acids. Deletions cut 5 bases from V and 1 base from J, with 12 bases between. CDR3 DNA sequence: TGTGCCAGCAGTCGGGGGTCTCCTTCCTACGAGCAGTACTTC. It encodes CASSRGSPSYEQYF.

In the case of this clonotype: A read error may explain this, as a much larger clone is one base away. The V call is TRBV29-1, the J call TRBJ2-1, with a possible D match to TRBD2 (5 bases). The J call may be faulty, since TRBJ2-7 better matches the DNA end. CDR3 length equals 13 residues. The germline V gene encodes CDR1 SQVTM and CDR2 ANQGSEA. CDR3 sequence (DNA): TGCAGCGTTCCTAGCTACTCCTACAATGAGCAGTACTTC. Residues: CSVPSYSYNEQYF.

There are many counts of this clonotype. The chain couples TRBV10-3 to TRBJ2-2; maybe TRBD1 (6 bases). The CDR3 runs 14 residues. Between the trimmed V and J ends, which lost 3 bases and 6 bases, there was a span of 11 bases. From germline, CDR1 is ENHRY and CDR2 SYGVKD. The CDR3 sequence is CAISDPQGPGELFF. As DNA, the CDR3 is TGTGCCATCAGTGACCCACAGGGTCCCGGGGAGCTGTTTTTT.

This clonotype was observed at least ten times. This chain joins TRBV5-1 and TRBJ2-1; weak D call: TRBD2 (5 bases). V lost 4 bases and J lost 3, with 17 bases in between. Germline V lookup: CDR1 SGHRS, CDR2 YFSETQ. The CDR3 is made up of 16 amino acids. CDR3 DNA sequence: TGCGCCAGCAGCATCCCACTATCGAGGGACTACAATGAGCAGTTCTTC. This encodes CASSIPLSRDYNEQFF.

This clonotype has ten or more counts. The chain joins TRBV7-3 to TRBJ2-1; D is possibly TRBD2 (5 bases). With 1 base removed from V and 8 bases from J, the gap between germline ends came to 15 bases. Germline values: CDR1 SGHTA, CDR2 FQGTGA. CDR3 size: 15 residues. CDR3 DNA sequence: TGTGCCAGCAGCTTAATGGGCCTAGCTAAGGATGAGCAGTTCTTC. Translating it yields CASSLMGLAKDEQFF.

Only a few counts were recorded for this clonotype. The chain uses TRBV5-5 and TRBJ1-1; TRBD1 matches 7 bases. This CDR3 is 15 amino acids long. Unmatched junction bases numbered 6, after V lost 0 bases and J lost 4 bases. Germline CDR1 reads SGHKS; CDR2 reads YYEKEE (reference sequence). The CDR3 DNA reads as TGTGCCAGCAGCTTGGTGGGGACAGTGGGCACTGAAGCTTTCTTT. It is translated as CASSLVGTVGTEAFF.

This clonotype was observed at least ten times. V is TRBV15 and J is TRBJ2-7; 8 nucleotides align to TRBD1. This CDR3 comprises 16 residues. Trimming cost V 5 bases and J 6 bases; bases outside gene matches: 15. CDR1 and CDR2 (germline): LNHNV, YYDKDF (reference sequence). CDR3 region: CATSPRIGTGLSEQYF. The CDR3 DNA follows: TGTGCCACCAGCCCGAGGATCGGGACAGGTCTTTCCGAGCAGTACTTC. Looking up the rest from reference TRBV15 and TRBJ2-7 gives the full variable domain: DAMVIQNPRYQVTQFGKPVTLSCSQTLNHNVMYWYQQKSSQAPKLLFHYYDKDFNNEADTPDNFQSRRPNTSFCFLDIRSPGLGDTAMYLCATSPRIGTGLSEQYFGPGTRLTVT.

This clonotype has ten or more counts. For the CDR3, the DNA is TGCGCCAGCAGCTTGGGCAATGTTGCAACTAATGAAAAACTGTTTTTT. Protein product: CASSLGNVATNEKLFF. The rearrangement joins TRBV5-1 to TRBJ1-4, with D unclear. The V end was cut by 0 bases, the J end by 0 bases, with 9 bases between. This CDR3 has 16 amino acids. Germline V gene data show CDR1 as SGHRS and CDR2 as YFSETQ.

The chain combines TRBV12-3 or TRBV12-4 with TRBJ2-1; TRBD1 might be the D (5 bases). Trimming left V 2 bases short and J 9 bases short, with 11 bases between. The CDR3 runs 13 residues. The CDR3 DNA reads as TGTGCCAGCAGTTTACTAGGGGCAGGTGAGCAGTTCTTC. It is translated as CASSLLGAGEQFF.

A word on this clonotype: A much larger clone sits a single nucleotide away, making a read error possible. The J gene is TRBJ2-1, the V gene TRBV11-3; TRBD2 aligns across 8 bases. The CDR3 contains 16 residues. Germline V gives CDR1 SGHNT, CDR2 YENEEA. This chain's CDR3 is CASSTHSSGGYSEQFF. The CDR3 DNA reads TGTGCCAGCAGCACCCATTCGAGCGGGGGTTACAGTGAGCAGTTCTTC.

This clonotype was observed many times. The chain combines TRBV12-3 or TRBV12-4 with TRBJ1-1; D may be TRBD1 (5 bases). V was pared by 6 bases and J by 6 bases, with 14 bases between. This CDR3 comprises 13 residues. The CDR3 DNA reads TGTGCCAGCAGCCCCCGGGGACGGGCTGAAGCTTTCTTT. Its translation is CASSPRGRAEAFF.

The V call is TRBV5-6, the J call TRBJ1-1; TRBD1 agrees at 10 bases. Trimming cost V 10 bases and J 7 bases; bases outside gene matches: 13. Germline CDR1 is SGHDT and CDR2 is YYEEEE. The CDR3 extends over 14 amino acids. The CDR3 region is CAGITGTGDGEAFF. The CDR3 region has the DNA TGTGCCGGCATCACCGGGACAGGGGATGGTGAAGCTTTCTTT.

This rearrangement joins TRBV5-1 to TRBJ2-7; no reliable D call. The ends were cut back, 5 bases at V and 2 bases at J, with 32 bases in the middle. CDR3 size: 20 residues. The germline CDR1 and CDR2 sequences are SGHRS and YFSETQ. The CDR3 DNA reads TGCGCCAGCAGTTTGAGGAGTATCCCTCGCTCCTTCTGGGTAACCTACGAGCAGTACTTC. Protein product: CASSLRSIPRSFWVTYEQYF. Complete variable domain (other parts from reference TRBV5-1 and TRBJ2-7): KAGVTQTPRYLIKTRGQQVTLSCSPISGHRSVSWYQQTPGQGLQFLFEYFSETQRNKGNFPGRFSGRQFSNSRSEMNVSTLELGDSALYLCASSLRSIPRSFWVTYEQYFGPGTRLTVT.

Ten or more counts support this clonotype. The chain joins TRBV28 to TRBJ1-1; D may be TRBD1 (5 bases). Trimming took off 6 bases at V and 0 bases at J, with 17 bases between the two ends. The germline V gene has CDR1 MDHEN and CDR2 SYDVKM. The CDR3 consists of 16 residues. The chain's CDR3 is CASRGSGTGVNTEAFF. CDR3 in DNA: TGTGCCAGCAGGGGAAGCGGGACTGGGGTGAACACTGAAGCTTTCTTT.

In the case of this clonotype: This sequence may be a read error, since a much larger clone differs from it by one base. The chain recombines TRBV7-2 with TRBJ1-1; TRBD1 might be the D (6 bases). The CDR3 is 14 residues long. Trimming shortened V by 5 bases and J by 4 bases, and 14 bases separated the two germline ends. CDR1 SGHTA and CDR2 FQGNSA come from the germline V gene. The CDR3 region is CASSEQGFSTEAFF. CDR3 DNA: TGTGCCAGCAGCGAGCAGGGGTTTTCCACTGAAGCTTTCTTT.

This clonotype was seen more than once but under ten times. The J gene is TRBJ2-1, the V gene TRBV9; D unresolved. Per germline, CDR1 SGDLS and CDR2 YYNGEE. The CDR3 covers 16 residues. The V gene lost 0 bases and the J gene lost 0 bases, with 10 bases spanning the gap. CDR3 region: CASSVESRGSYNEQFF. The CDR3 DNA reads as TGTGCCAGCAGCGTAGAAAGTCGTGGCTCCTACAATGAGCAGTTCTTC. Looking up the rest from reference TRBV9 and TRBJ2-1 gives the full variable domain: DSGVTQTPKHLITATGQRVTLRCSPRSGDLSVYWYQQSLDQGLQFLIQYYNGEERAKGNILERFSAQQFPDLHSELNLSSLELGDSALYFCASSVESRGSYNEQFFGPGTRLTVL.

This clonotype has at least ten counts. This chain joins TRBV6-1 and TRBJ1-1; the D is unclear. Germline V CDR1 and CDR2: MNHNS, SASEGT. V was clipped by 2 bases and J by 4 bases, with 14 bases between them. This CDR3 is 15 amino acids long. CDR3 residues: CASSERWGSGTEAFF. In DNA, the CDR3 is TGTGCCAGCAGTGAAAGGTGGGGAAGTGGCACTGAAGCTTTCTTT.

This clonotype was picked up a small number of times. This sequence joins TRBV29-1 and TRBJ2-7, with D tentatively TRBD2 (5 bases). V dropped 3 bases and J dropped 2 bases, with 8 bases sitting between them. The CDR3 extends over 12 amino acids. The germline CDR1 and CDR2 sequences are SQVTM and ANQGSEA. The DNA for the CDR3 is TGCAGCGTTGAGGGAGACCCCTACGAGCAGTACTTC. Protein sequence: CSVEGDPYEQYF.

The V call is TRBV29-1, the J call TRBJ1-1, with D hard to call. The CDR3 length is 12 residues. Germline V gives CDR1 SQVTM, CDR2 ANQGSEA. The CDR3, as DNA: TGCACCCATGACCCCATGAACACTGAAGCTTTCTTT. It is translated as CTHDPMNTEAFF.